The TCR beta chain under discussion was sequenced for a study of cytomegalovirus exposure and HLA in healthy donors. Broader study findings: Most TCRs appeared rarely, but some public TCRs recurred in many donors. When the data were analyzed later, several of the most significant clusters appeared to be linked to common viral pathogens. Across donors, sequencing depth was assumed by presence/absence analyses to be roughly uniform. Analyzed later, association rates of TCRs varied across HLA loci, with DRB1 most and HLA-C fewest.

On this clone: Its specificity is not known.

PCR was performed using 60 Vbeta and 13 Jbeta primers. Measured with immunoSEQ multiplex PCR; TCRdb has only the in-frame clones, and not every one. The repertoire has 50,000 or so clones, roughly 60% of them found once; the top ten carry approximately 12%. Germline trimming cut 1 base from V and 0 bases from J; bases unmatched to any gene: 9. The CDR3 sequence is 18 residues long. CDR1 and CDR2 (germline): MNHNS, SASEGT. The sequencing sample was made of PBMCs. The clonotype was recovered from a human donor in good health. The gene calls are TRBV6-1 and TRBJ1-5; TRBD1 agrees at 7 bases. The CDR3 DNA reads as TGTGCCAGCAGTGAAGGACAGGGAAGACGCCATAGCAATCAGCCCCAGCATTTT. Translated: CASSEGQGRRHSNQPQHF.